This is a list of T cell receptor beta chains from one sample in a study of blood T cell repertoires in COVID-19. Assay used: immunoSEQ multiplex PCR; TCRdb lists only in-frame clones, some missing. The sample yields 100,000 to 120,000 clones, about four fifths seen once. The sample was peripheral blood. The receptor source for this set is a woman in her 70s with acute or convalescent COVID-19. CDR3s include the opening cysteine and the closing phenylalanine or tryptophan. A D gene is named only where the DNA matches it firmly. Some rows have no size entry. The others give once, few or many, or a class for an expanded clone.

v_gene	abundance	j_gene	d_gene	CDR3aa	CDR3nt
TRBV7-9	.	TRBJ1-1	TRBD1	CASSLGRGRIDTEAFF	TGTGCCAGCAGCTTAGGCAGGGGGCGCATCGACACTGAAGCTTTCTTT
TRBV5-6	once	TRBJ2-3	TRBD2	CASSLPSGATDTQYF	TGTGCCAGCAGCTTGCCTAGCGGGGCCACAGATACGCAGTATTTT
TRBV6-6	.	TRBJ2-5	.	CASSYSGGVETQYF	TGTGCCAGCAGTTACTCGGGCGGGGTAGAGACCCAGTACTTC
TRBV10-2	.	TRBJ1-2	.	CASSETRGLGGYTF	TGCGCCAGCAGTGAGACCCGGGGTTTGGGTGGCTACACCTTC
TRBV4-1	.	TRBJ1-4	.	CASSQEGGGLNEKLFF	TGCGCCAGCAGCCAAGAAGGGGGGGGCCTTAATGAAAAACTGTTTTTT
TRBV27	.	TRBJ1-1	TRBD1	CASSFEQGLTEAFF	TGTGCCAGCAGTTTTGAACAGGGGTTGACTGAAGCTTTCTTT
TRBV5-1	.	TRBJ2-3	TRBD2	CASSLEGTSAFTDTQYF	TGCGCCAGCAGCTTGGAGGGGACTAGCGCATTCACAGATACGCAGTATTTT
TRBV7-2	.	TRBJ1-6	TRBD1	CASSPRTGGSSPLHF	TGTGCCAGCAGCCCGAGAACAGGGGGATCTTCACCCCTCCACTTT
TRBV30	once	TRBJ2-2	TRBD1	CAWRGTGSGELFF	TGTGCCTGGAGAGGGACAGGGTCCGGGGAGCTGTTTTTT
TRBV5-1	.	TRBJ2-2	TRBD1	CASSRDRGPGELFF	TGCGCCAGCAGCCGGGACAGGGGACCCGGGGAGCTGTTTTTT
TRBV19	.	TRBJ1-6	TRBD1	CASSIGTGDNSPLHF	TGTGCCAGTAGTATTGGGACAGGGGATAATTCACCCCTCCACTTT
TRBV7-2	.	TRBJ2-1	.	CASSLDFRNEQFF	TGTGCCAGCAGCCTAGACTTTCGCAATGAGCAGTTCTTC
TRBV30	.	TRBJ1-2	TRBD1	CAWGRDRANYGYTF	TGTGCCTGGGGCCGGGACAGGGCTAACTATGGCTACACCTTC